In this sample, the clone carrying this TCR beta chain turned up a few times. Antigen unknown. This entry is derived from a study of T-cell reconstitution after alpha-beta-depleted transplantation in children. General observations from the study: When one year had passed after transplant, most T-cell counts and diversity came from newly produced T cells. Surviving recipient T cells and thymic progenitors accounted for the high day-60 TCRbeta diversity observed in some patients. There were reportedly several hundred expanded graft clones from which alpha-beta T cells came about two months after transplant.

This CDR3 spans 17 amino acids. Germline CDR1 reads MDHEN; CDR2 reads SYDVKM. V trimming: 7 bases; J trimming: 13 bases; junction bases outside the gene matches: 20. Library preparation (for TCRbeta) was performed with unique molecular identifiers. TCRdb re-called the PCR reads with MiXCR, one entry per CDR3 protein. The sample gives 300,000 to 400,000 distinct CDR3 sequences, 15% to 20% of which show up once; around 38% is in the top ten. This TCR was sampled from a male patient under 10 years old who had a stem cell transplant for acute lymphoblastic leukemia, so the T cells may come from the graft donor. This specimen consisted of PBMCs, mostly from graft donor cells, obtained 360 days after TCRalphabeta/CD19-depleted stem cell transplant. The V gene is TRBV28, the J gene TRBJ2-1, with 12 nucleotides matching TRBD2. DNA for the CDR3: TGTGCCAGCAAGGTTCCAATGACTAGCGGGAGAGCCCCGCAACAGTTCTTC. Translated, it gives CASKVPMTSGRAPQQFF.